This T cell receptor beta chain was found in a study of cytomegalovirus exposure and HLA in healthy donors. Findings and limits, study-wide: Exclusion as indistinguishable affected some V segments, including TRBV6-2 and TRBV6-3. The study put some 150 TCR beta chains on its list as cytomegalovirus-associated.

The donors gave bone marrow, and they were healthy. Note on this clone: Antigen specificity is unknown.

The CDR3 is 14 amino acids. V shed 3 bases and J shed 4 bases, with 11 bases lying between them. From germline, CDR1 is SGHNT and CDR2 YENEEA. A multiplex PCR was run with 60 Vbeta primers and 13 Jbeta primers. Clones were read by immunoSEQ multiplex PCR, and TCRdb kept only the in-frame ones, dropping some. The sample lists about 170,000 clones, approximately 84% seen once, with 4.8% in the top ten. Sequenced sample: PBMCs. V is TRBV11-3 and J is TRBJ2-3, with D perhaps matching TRBD1 (5 bases). This TCR was sampled from a girl aged 10 to 17 in good health and CMV-seropositive. CDR3 protein: CASSFPGFADTQYF. CDR3 DNA sequence: TGTGCCAGCAGCTTCCCAGGGTTCGCAGATACGCAGTATTTT.